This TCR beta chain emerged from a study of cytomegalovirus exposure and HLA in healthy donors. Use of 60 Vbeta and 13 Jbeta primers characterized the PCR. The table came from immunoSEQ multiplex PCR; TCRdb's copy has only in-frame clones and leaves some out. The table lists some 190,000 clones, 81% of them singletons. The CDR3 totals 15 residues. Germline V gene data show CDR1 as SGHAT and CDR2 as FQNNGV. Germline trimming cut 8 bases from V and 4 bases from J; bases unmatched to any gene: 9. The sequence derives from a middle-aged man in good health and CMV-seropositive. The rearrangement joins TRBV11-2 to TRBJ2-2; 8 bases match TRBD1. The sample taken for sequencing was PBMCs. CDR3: CASEETGVATGELFF. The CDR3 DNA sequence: TGTGCCAGCGAGGAGACAGGGGTTGCCACCGGGGAGCTGTTTTTT.